This entry lists 14 T cell receptor beta chains sequenced from one sample in a study of blood T cell repertoires in COVID-19. Measured with immunoSEQ multiplex PCR; TCRdb has only the in-frame clones, and not every one. The sample yields about 15,000 clones, 75% to 90% seen once. Sample: peripheral blood. The receptors here all came from a human donor in a cohort sampled during active COVID-19.

The V call is TRBV30, the J call TRBJ2-5; D uncertain. CDR3 size: 13 residues. Germline CDR1 is GTSNPN and CDR2 is SVGIG (reference sequence). V lost 1 base to trimming and J lost 0 bases, with 6 bases between them. The chain's CDR3 is CAWSGSDQETQYF. CDR3 bases: TGTGCCTGGAGTGGGTCGGACCAAGAGACCCAGTACTTC.

The chain recombines TRBV4-3 with TRBJ1-1; perhaps TRBD1 as D (5 bases). Germline lookup yields CDR1 LGHNA and CDR2 YSLEER. V was pared by 0 bases and J by 0 bases, with 17 bases between. The CDR3 runs 18 residues. CDR3 region: CASSQDRGVLEVNTEAFF. CDR3 nucleotides: TGCGCCAGCAGCCAAGATCGGGGGGTGTTGGAGGTGAACACTGAAGCTTTCTTT.

The rearrangement uses TRBV6-2 or TRBV6-3 and TRBJ1-6; 9 positions agree with TRBD1. CDR1 MNHEY and CDR2 SVGEGT come from the germline V gene. The CDR3 totals 16 residues. V was pared by 4 bases and J by 10 bases, with 11 bases of the junction left unmatched. For the CDR3, the DNA is TGTGCCAGCAGTTCACCCAACAGGGGGCAAGGGTCACCCCTCCACTTT. This encodes CASSSPNRGQGSPLHF.

This chain connects TRBV6-2 or TRBV6-3 to TRBJ2-1; tentatively, D is TRBD1 (5 bases). Germline CDR1 reads MNHEY; CDR2 reads SVGEGT. CDR3 length: 12 residues. V lost 5 bases to trimming and J lost 9 bases, with 11 bases between them. CDR3 nucleotide sequence: TGTGCCAGCAGTCTCCAGGGCGGTGAGCAGTTCTTC. It translates to CASSLQGGEQFF.

The chain recombines TRBV3-1 (or the pseudogene TRBV3-2) with TRBJ2-1; 7 bases agree with TRBD2. V dropped 1 base and J dropped 13; count of bases not matched to a gene: 4. Germline CDR1 reads LGHDT; CDR2 reads YNNKEL (reference sequence). The CDR3 length is 12 residues. CDR3: CASSQVAGVQFF. CDR3 sequence (DNA): TGTGCCAGCAGCCAAGTTGCGGGGGTACAGTTCTTC.

The chain links TRBV30 to TRBJ1-2; D uncertain. CDR1 and CDR2 from the germline V gene are GTSNPN and SVGIG (reference sequence). This CDR3 has 13 amino acids. V lost 3 bases and J 7 bases, leaving 15 bases between the germline ends. The CDR3 sequence is CAWSPVFGGGYTF. The DNA for the CDR3 is TGTGCCTGGAGCCCTGTCTTTGGCGGTGGCTACACCTTC.

The chain combines TRBV10-1 with TRBJ2-2, with 12 bases identical to TRBD2. Germline CDR1 WNHNN, CDR2 SYGVQD (reference sequence). The CDR3 is 16 amino acids. Losses at the gene ends were 5 bases for V and 3 bases for J; bases not matched to a gene: 4. The CDR3 DNA is TGCGCCAGCAGTCCTAGCGGGGGGGCTGACACCGGGGAGCTGTTTTTT. Translated, it gives CASSPSGGADTGELFF.

The rearrangement links TRBV29-1 to TRBJ1-2; D perhaps matches TRBD1 (6 bases). The CDR3 length is 13 residues. V dropped 1 base and J dropped 8 bases, with 14 bases sitting between them. Germline-derived CDR1 and CDR2 are SQVTM and ANQGSEA. The CDR3 reads CSVEGRGRLGYTF. The CDR3, as DNA: TGCAGCGTTGAAGGGCGGGGGCGTTTGGGCTACACCTTC.

The chain combines TRBV5-1 with TRBJ2-7; D is perhaps TRBD1 (5 bases). CDR1 and CDR2 from the germline V gene are SGHRS and YFSETQ. Between the trimmed V and J ends, which lost 4 bases and 0 bases, there was a span of 17 bases. This CDR3 region has 16 residues. CDR3 loop: CASSVGTGKISYEQYF. CDR3 in DNA: TGCGCCAGCAGCGTGGGCACAGGAAAAATCTCCTACGAGCAGTACTTC.

The genes are TRBV2 and TRBJ2-5, with D possibly being TRBD1 (5 bases). V gave up 3 bases and J gave up 0 bases, with 8 bases separating them. CDR3 length: 14 amino acids. From germline, CDR1 is SNHLY and CDR2 FYNNEI. The CDR3 loop reads CASSDRAYQETQYF. The CDR3 DNA follows: TGTGCCAGCAGTGACAGGGCGTACCAAGAGACCCAGTACTTC.

This chain links TRBV7-8 with TRBJ1-2; D ambiguous. The CDR3 consists of 13 residues. From germline, CDR1 is SGHVS and CDR2 FQNEAQ. Deletions cut 2 bases from V and 9 bases from J, with 13 bases between. For the CDR3, the DNA is TGTGCCAGCAGCTTACTAGGTGGCTCCAGCTACACCTTC. It is translated as CASSLLGGSSYTF.

The rearrangement uses TRBV10-1 and TRBJ2-7; D not certain. The V gene lost 3 bases and the J gene lost 0 bases, with 12 bases spanning the gap. The CDR3 contains 15 residues. Germline loops: CDR1 WNHNN, CDR2 SYGVQD (reference sequence). CDR3 bases: TGCGCCAGCAGTGATTCGATTACGAGCTCCTACGAGCAGTACTTC. Amino acids: CASSDSITSSYEQYF.

V is TRBV28 and J is TRBJ2-3; possibly TRBD1 for D (5 bases). Germline values: CDR1 MDHEN, CDR2 SYDVKM. The CDR3 covers 14 residues. Trimming removed 4 bases from V and 2 bases from J, with 10 bases in between. The CDR3 spells CASSWGGNTDTQYF. Here the CDR3 DNA reads TGTGCCAGCAGTTGGGGCGGCAACACAGATACGCAGTATTTT.

This rearrangement joins TRBV7-9 to TRBJ1-1, with D perhaps TRBD1 (5 bases). CDR3 length: 14 amino acids. The germline V gene has CDR1 SEHNR and CDR2 FQNEAQ (reference sequence). V dropped 5 bases and J dropped 2 bases, with 12 bases sitting between them. The chain's CDR3 is CASSTWRGNTEAFF. The CDR3 nucleotides are TGTGCCAGCAGCACCTGGAGGGGTAACACTGAAGCTTTCTTT.